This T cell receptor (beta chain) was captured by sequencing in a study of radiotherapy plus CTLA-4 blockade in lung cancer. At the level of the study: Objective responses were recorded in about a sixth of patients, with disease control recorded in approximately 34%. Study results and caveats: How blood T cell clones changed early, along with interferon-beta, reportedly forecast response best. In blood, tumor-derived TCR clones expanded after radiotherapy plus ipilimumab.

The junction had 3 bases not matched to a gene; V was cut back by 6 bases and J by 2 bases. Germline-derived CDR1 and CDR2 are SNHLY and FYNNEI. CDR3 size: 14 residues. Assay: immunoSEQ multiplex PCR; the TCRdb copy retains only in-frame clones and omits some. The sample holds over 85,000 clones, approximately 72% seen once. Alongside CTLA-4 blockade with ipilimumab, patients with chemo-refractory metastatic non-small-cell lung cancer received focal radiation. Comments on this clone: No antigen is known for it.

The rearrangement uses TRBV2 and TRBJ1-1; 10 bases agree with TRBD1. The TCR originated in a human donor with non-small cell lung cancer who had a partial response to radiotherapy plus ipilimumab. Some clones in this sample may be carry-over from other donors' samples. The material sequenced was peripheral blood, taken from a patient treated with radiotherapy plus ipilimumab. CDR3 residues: CASRDRGGNTEAFF. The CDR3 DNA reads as TGTGCCAGCAGGGACAGGGGGGGAAACACTGAAGCTTTCTTT.